The clone carrying this T cell receptor (beta chain) was recorded once. The data belong to a study of blood T cell repertoires in COVID-19. The CDR3 extends over 16 amino acids. The germline gives CDR1 SGHKS, CDR2 YYEKEE (reference sequence). Losses at the gene ends were 0 bases for V and 3 bases for J; bases not matched to a gene: 4. Membership in each cohort depended on participant-reported clinical history. Before being deemed recovered, Cohort 3 donors had two negative PCRs, clearance, or symptom resolution. How the authors handled the data: How many nucleated cells were present was estimated from reference gene primer amplification. TCRdb's copy holds only in-frame clones and misses some; the assay was immunoSEQ multiplex PCR. From that table come the V and J calls and clone size; the DNA was used to work out D and trimming. The data show approximately 270,000 clones, approximately 85% seen once.

The source is a woman aged 50 to 60 who had recovered from COVID-19. The J gene is TRBJ2-2, the V gene TRBV5-5; 8 bases are shared with TRBD2. Material for sequencing was PBMCs or T cells enriched from blood (not recorded which). The CDR3 DNA is TGTGCCAGCAGCTTGGAAGGGACTAGTTACACCGGGGAGCTGTTTTTT. It codes for CASSLEGTSYTGELFF.